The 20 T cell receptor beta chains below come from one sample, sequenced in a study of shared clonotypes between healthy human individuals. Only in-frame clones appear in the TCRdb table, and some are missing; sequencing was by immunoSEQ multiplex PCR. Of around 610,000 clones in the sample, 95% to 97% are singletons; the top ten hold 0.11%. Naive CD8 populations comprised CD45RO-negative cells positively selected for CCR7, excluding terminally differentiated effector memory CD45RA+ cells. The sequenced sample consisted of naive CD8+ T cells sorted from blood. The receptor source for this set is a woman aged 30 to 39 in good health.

CDR3 region: CSVGTGTAFF. The CDR3, as DNA: TGCAGCGTCGGGACAGGGACAGCTTTCTTT. The chain links TRBV29-1 to TRBJ1-1, with TRBD1 matching 9 bases. Germline-derived CDR1 and CDR2 are SQVTM and ANQGSEA. The J segment lost 10 bases and the V segment lost 6 bases, leaving 3 bases of the junction unmatched. This CDR3 comprises 10 residues.

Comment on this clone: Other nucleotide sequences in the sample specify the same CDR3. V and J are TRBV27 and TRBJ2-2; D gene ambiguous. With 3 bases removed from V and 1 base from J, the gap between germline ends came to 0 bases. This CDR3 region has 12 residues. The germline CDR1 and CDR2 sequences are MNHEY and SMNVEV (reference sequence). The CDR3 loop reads CASSLNTGELFF. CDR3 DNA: TGTGCCAGCAGTTTGAACACCGGGGAGCTGTTTTTT.

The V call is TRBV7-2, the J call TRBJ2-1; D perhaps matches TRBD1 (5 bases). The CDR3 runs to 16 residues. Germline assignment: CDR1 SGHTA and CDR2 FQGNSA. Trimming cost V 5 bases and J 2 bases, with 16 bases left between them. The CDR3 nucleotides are TGTGCCAGCAGCCACAAGGCAGGGCTCCCCTACAATGAGCAGTTCTTC. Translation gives CASSHKAGLPYNEQFF. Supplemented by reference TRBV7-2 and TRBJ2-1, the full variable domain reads GAGVSQSPSNKVTEKGKDVELRCDPISGHTALYWYRQSLGQGLEFLIYFQGNSAPDKSGLPSDRFSAERTGGSVSTLTIQRTQQEDSAVYLCASSHKAGLPYNEQFFGPGTRLTVL.

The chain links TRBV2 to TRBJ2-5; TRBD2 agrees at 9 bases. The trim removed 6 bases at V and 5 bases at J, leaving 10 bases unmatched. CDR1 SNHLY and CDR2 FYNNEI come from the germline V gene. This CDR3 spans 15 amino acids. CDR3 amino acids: CASSQGAGGPETQYF. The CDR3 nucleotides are TGTGCCAGCAGCCAAGGGGCGGGAGGGCCTGAGACCCAGTACTTC.

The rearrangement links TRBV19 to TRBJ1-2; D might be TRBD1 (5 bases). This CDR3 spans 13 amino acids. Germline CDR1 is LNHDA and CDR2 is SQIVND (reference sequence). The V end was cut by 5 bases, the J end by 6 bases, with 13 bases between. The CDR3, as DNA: TGTGCCAGTAGTCTCGGGACGGAGGATGGCTACACCTTC. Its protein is CASSLGTEDGYTF.

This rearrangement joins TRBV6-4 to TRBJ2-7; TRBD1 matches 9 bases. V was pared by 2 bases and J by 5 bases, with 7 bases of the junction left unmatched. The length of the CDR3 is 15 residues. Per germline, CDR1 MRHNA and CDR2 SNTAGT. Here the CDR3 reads CASSDGTGSSNEQYF. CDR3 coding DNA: TGTGCCAGCAGTGACGGGACAGGGTCCTCAAACGAGCAGTACTTC.

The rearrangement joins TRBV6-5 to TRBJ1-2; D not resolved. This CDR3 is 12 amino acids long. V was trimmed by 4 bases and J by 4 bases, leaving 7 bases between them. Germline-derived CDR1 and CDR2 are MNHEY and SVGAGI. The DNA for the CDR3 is TGTGCCAGCAGTTCCGACGGCTATGGCTACACCTTC. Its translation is CASSSDGYGYTF.

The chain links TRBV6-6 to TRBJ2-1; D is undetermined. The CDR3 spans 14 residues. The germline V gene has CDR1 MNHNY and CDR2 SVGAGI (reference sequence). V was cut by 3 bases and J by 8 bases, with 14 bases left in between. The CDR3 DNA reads TGTGCCAGCAGTTATTTGACGGGTCTTGATGAGCAGTTCTTC. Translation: CASSYLTGLDEQFF.

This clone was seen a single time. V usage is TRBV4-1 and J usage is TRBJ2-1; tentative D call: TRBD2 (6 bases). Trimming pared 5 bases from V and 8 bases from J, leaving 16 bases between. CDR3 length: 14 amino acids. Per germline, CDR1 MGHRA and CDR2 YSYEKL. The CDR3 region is CASSDLSIADEQFF. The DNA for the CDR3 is TGCGCCAGCAGCGATTTATCCATAGCGGATGAGCAGTTCTTC.

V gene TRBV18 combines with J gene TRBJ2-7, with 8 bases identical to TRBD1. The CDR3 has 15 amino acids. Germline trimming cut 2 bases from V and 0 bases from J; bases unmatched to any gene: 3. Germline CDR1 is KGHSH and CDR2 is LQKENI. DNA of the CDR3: TGTGCCAGCTCACCAGCAGGACAGGGCTCCTACGAGCAGTACTTC. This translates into CASSPAGQGSYEQYF.

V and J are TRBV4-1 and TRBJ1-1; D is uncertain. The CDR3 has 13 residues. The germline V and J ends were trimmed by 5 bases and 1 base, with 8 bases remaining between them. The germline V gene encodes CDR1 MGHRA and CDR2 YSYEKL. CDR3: CASSSETNTEAFF. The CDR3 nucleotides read TGCGCCAGCAGCTCAGAGACGAACACTGAAGCTTTCTTT.

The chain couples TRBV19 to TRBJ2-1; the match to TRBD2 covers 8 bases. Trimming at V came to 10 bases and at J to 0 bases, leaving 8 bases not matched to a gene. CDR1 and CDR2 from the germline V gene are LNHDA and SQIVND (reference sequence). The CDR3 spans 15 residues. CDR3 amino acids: CATPGGGDSYNEQFF. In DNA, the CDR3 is TGTGCCACCCCGGGGGGGGGAGACTCCTACAATGAGCAGTTCTTC.

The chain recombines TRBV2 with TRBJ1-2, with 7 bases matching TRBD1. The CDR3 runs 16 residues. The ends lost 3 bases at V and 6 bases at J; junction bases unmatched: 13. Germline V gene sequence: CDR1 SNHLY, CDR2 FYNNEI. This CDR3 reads CASSDRDRAGLNGYTF. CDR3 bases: TGTGCCAGCAGTGACAGGGACAGAGCGGGATTAAATGGCTACACCTTC.

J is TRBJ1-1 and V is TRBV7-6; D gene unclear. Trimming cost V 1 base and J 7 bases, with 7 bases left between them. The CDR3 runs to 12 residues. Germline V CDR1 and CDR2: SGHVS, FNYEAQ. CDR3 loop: CASSLVPNEAFF. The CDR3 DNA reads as TGTGCCAGCAGCTTAGTGCCGAATGAAGCTTTCTTT.

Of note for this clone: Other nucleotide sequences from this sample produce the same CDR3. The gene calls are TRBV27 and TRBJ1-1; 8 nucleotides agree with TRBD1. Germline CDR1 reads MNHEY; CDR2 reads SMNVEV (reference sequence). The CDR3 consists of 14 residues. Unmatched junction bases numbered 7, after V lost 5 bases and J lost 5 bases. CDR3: CASSPGTGGTEAFF. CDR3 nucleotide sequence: TGTGCCAGCAGTCCCGGGACAGGAGGGACTGAAGCTTTCTTT.

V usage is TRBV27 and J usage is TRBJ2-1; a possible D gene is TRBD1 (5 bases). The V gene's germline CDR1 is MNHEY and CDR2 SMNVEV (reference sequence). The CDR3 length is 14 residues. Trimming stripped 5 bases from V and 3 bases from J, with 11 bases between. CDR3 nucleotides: TGTGCCAGCAGTCCAAGGGGTTTCTACAATGAGCAGTTCTTC. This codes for CASSPRGFYNEQFF.

CDR3 coding DNA: TGTGCCAGCCAGGGAGACGACGGTCACGAGCAGTACTTC. Translating it yields CASQGDDGHEQYF. This chain uses TRBV6-6 with TRBJ2-7, with D perhaps assigned TRBD1 or TRBD2 (5 bases each). The ends were cut back, 8 bases at V and 5 bases at J, with 16 bases in the middle. Germline CDR1 reads MNHNY; CDR2 reads SVGAGI (reference sequence). The CDR3 totals 13 residues.

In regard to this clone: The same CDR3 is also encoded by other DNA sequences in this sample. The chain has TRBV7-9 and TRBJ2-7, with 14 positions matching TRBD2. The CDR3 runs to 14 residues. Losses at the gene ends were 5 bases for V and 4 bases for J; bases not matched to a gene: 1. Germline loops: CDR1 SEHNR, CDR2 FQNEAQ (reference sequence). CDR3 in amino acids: CASSGTSGSYEQYF. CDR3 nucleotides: TGTGCCAGCAGCGGGACTAGCGGGAGTTACGAGCAGTACTTC.

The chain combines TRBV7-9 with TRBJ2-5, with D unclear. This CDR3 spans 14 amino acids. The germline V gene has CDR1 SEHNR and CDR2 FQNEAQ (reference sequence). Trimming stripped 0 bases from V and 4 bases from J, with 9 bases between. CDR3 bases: TGTGCCAGCAGCTTAGCGCTCAGTGGAGAGACCCAGTACTTC. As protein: CASSLALSGETQYF.

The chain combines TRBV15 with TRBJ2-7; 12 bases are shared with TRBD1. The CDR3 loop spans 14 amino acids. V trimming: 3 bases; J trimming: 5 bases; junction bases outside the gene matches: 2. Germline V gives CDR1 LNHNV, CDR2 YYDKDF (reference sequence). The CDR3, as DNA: TGTGCCACCAGCAGGGGACAGGGGGCCGACGAGCAGTACTTC. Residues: CATSRGQGADEQYF.